Below are 18 T cell receptor beta chains sequenced from a single sample in a study of blood T cell repertoires in COVID-19. Assay used: immunoSEQ multiplex PCR; TCRdb lists only in-frame clones, some missing. The data contain fewer than 120,000 clones, about 72% of them singletons. Sequenced input: peripheral blood. The receptors were gathered from a woman aged 60-75 years with acute or convalescent COVID-19.

The gene calls are TRBV2 and TRBJ1-1; D unclear. CDR3 size: 12 residues. The germline V gene has CDR1 SNHLY and CDR2 FYNNEI. V was pared by 6 bases and J by 11 bases, with 16 bases between. The CDR3 region is CASSPDKGAAFF. Written as DNA, the CDR3 is TGTGCCAGCAGCCCGGATAAGGGAGCGGCTTTCTTT.

In its sample, this clone was seen a few times. This chain links TRBV9 with TRBJ2-3, with 10 bases that match TRBD2. CDR3 length: 16 amino acids. V gave up 0 bases and J gave up 5 bases; unmatched junction bases: 6. The germline V gene encodes CDR1 SGDLS and CDR2 YYNGEE. The chain's CDR3 is CASSVAASGGLDTQYF. The CDR3 DNA follows: TGTGCCAGCAGCGTAGCGGCTAGCGGGGGCCTAGATACGCAGTATTTT.

V and J are TRBV14 and TRBJ2-7; 8 nucleotides agree with TRBD2. The V segment lost 4 bases and the J segment 6 bases; nucleotides outside the gene matches: 11. Looked up from germline, CDR1 is SGHDN and CDR2 is FVKESK. The length of the CDR3 is 15 residues. Written as DNA, the CDR3 is TGTGCCAGCAGCCGCCGCTCGGGAGGGAAGGGCGAGCAGTACTTC. Translation: CASSRRSGGKGEQYF. The variable domain in full, completed from reference TRBV14 and TRBJ2-7, reads EAGVTQFPSHSVIEKGQTVTLRCDPISGHDNLYWYRRVMGKEIKFLLHFVKESKQDESGMPNNRFLAERTGGTYSTLKVQPAELEDSGVYFCASSRRSGGKGEQYFGPGTRLTVT.

The chain employs TRBV11-2 and TRBJ1-2; 8 nucleotides line up with TRBD1. V gave up 8 bases and J gave up 4 bases; unmatched junction bases: 18. This CDR3 has 17 residues. CDR1 is SGHAT, CDR2 FQNNGV, per germline. The CDR3 DNA reads as TGTGCCAGCGACTCCCAAGAGAACAGGGGGAATCTCTATGGCTACACCTTC. Its protein is CASDSQENRGNLYGYTF. Combining the CDR3 with reference TRBV11-2 and TRBJ1-2 gives the whole variable domain EAGVAQSPRYKIIEKRQSVAFWCNPISGHATLYWYQQILGQGPKLLIQFQNNGVVDDSQLPKDRFSAERLKGVDSTLKIQPAKLEDSAVYLCASDSQENRGNLYGYTFGSGTRLTVV.

The J gene is TRBJ2-1, the V gene TRBV9, with D tentatively TRBD2 (5 bases). V lost 0 bases, J lost 0 bases, and 10 bases lay in between. Germline lookup yields CDR1 SGDLS and CDR2 YYNGEE. The CDR3 runs to 16 residues. Here the CDR3 reads CASSVAGLSSYNEQFF. CDR3 nucleotide sequence: TGTGCCAGCAGCGTAGCTGGACTGAGCTCCTACAATGAGCAGTTCTTC.

This clone appeared a few times. V and J are TRBV7-8 and TRBJ1-5, with TRBD1 matching 9 bases. The CDR3 loop spans 15 amino acids. From germline, CDR1 is SGHVS and CDR2 FQNEAQ. V lost 0 bases to trimming and J lost 9 bases; unmatched junction nucleotides: 6. CDR3 DNA: TGTGCCAGCAGCTTAGCGGGGGGACAGGGATCGCCCCAGCATTTT. Amino acids: CASSLAGGQGSPQHF.

V is TRBV3-1 (or the pseudogene TRBV3-2) and J is TRBJ2-4; tentative D call: TRBD2 (6 bases). The CDR3 runs to 16 residues. Trimming removed 5 bases at V and 0 bases at J, with 14 bases between. Germline V lookup: CDR1 LGHDT, CDR2 YNNKEL (reference sequence). The CDR3 here is CASSVSGVKAKNIQYF. The CDR3 DNA reads TGTGCCAGCAGCGTTTCGGGGGTCAAAGCCAAAAACATTCAGTACTTC.

CDR3 in DNA: TGTGCCAGCAGCCATCGTCGAGCCAAAGGGAGTACTAATGAAAAACTGTTTTTT. Translated: CASSHRRAKGSTNEKLFF. The genes are TRBV3-1 (or the pseudogene TRBV3-2) and TRBJ1-4; no definite D call. Germline V lookup: CDR1 LGHDT, CDR2 YNNKEL (reference sequence). The CDR3 sequence is 18 residues long. V was cut by 3 bases and J by 2 bases, with 19 bases left in between.

This sequence joins TRBV9 and TRBJ1-1; no clear D. The V end was cut by 1 base, the J end by 2 bases, with 15 bases between. The CDR3 is made up of 16 amino acids. Germline CDR1 is SGDLS and CDR2 is YYNGEE. CDR3: CASSVSHVKLNTEAFF. The CDR3 DNA reads as TGTGCCAGCAGCGTAAGCCATGTTAAGTTAAACACTGAAGCTTTCTTT.

This clone was counted only a few times. The V and J genes are TRBV13 and TRBJ2-7; TRBD2 matches at 11 bases. V lost 5 bases and J lost 0; bases outside the gene matches: 6. Germline assignment: CDR1 PRHDT and CDR2 FYEKMQ (reference sequence). The length of the CDR3 is 16 residues. The DNA of the CDR3 is TGTGCCAGCAGCCCTACAACTAGCGGGGGCTCCTACGAGCAGTACTTC. Amino acid sequence: CASSPTTSGGSYEQYF.

This clone was detected only once. This rearrangement joins TRBV10-1 to TRBJ2-1; possibly TRBD2 for D (6 bases). This CDR3 is 14 amino acids long. From germline, CDR1 is WNHNN and CDR2 SYGVQD (reference sequence). Deletions cut 4 bases from V and 8 bases from J, with 15 bases between. In DNA form, the CDR3 reads TGCGCCAGCAGTGTTAGCGGCCCTCTGGATGAGCAGTTCTTC. Encoded protein: CASSVSGPLDEQFF.

This rearrangement joins TRBV7-9 to TRBJ1-4; TRBD1 might be the D (6 bases). The ends were cut back, 3 bases at V and 4 bases at J, with 9 bases in the middle. This CDR3 contains 14 residues. Germline assignment: CDR1 SEHNR and CDR2 FQNEAQ (reference sequence). The CDR3 reads CASSFGRGNEKLFF. The CDR3, as DNA: TGTGCCAGCAGCTTTGGCAGGGGTAATGAAAAACTGTTTTTT.

The rearrangement links TRBV5-1 to TRBJ2-2; no reliable D call. Germline lookup yields CDR1 SGHRS and CDR2 YFSETQ. V lost 0 bases and J lost 0, with 12 bases in between. The CDR3 has 17 amino acids. The CDR3 nucleotides read TGCGCCAGCAGCTTGGCCTCGAGGTCGGCGAACACCGGGGAGCTGTTTTTT. Its translation is CASSLASRSANTGELFF. Full variable domain (missing parts from reference TRBV5-1 and TRBJ2-2): KAGVTQTPRYLIKTRGQQVTLSCSPISGHRSVSWYQQTPGQGLQFLFEYFSETQRNKGNFPGRFSGRQFSNSRSEMNVSTLELGDSALYLCASSLASRSANTGELFFGEGSRLTVL.

This sequence joins TRBV7-2 and TRBJ2-1; D call uncertain. The germline CDR1 and CDR2 sequences are SGHTA and FQGNSA. This CDR3 has 14 residues. V gave up 6 bases and J gave up 8 bases, with 17 bases separating them. The DNA of the CDR3 is TGTGCCAGCAGTCTAACCACTCGGTCGTATGAGCAGTTCTTC. Its translation is CASSLTTRSYEQFF.

The J gene is TRBJ2-3, the V gene TRBV9; D not certain. V dropped 1 base and J dropped 2 bases, with 11 bases sitting between them. Germline CDR1 SGDLS, CDR2 YYNGEE. The CDR3 totals 15 residues. In nucleotides, the CDR3 is TGTGCCAGCAGCGTAACTGGGCAGATCACAGATACGCAGTATTTT. Encoded protein: CASSVTGQITDTQYF.

The chain employs TRBV28 and TRBJ2-2, with 8 nucleotides matching TRBD1. Germline CDR1 MDHEN, CDR2 SYDVKM. The CDR3 extends over 15 amino acids. V shed 5 bases and J 6 bases; nucleotides not matched to a gene: 8. The CDR3 spells CASSILQGEAGELFF. CDR3 nucleotides: TGTGCCAGCAGTATTCTACAGGGGGAGGCCGGGGAGCTGTTTTTT.

This clone has just one count. The chain links TRBV7-8 to TRBJ2-1; 7 nucleotides align to TRBD2. The J segment lost 3 bases and the V segment lost 5 bases, leaving 4 bases of the junction unmatched. The CDR3 contains 14 residues. From germline, CDR1 is SGHVS and CDR2 FQNEAQ. In DNA form, the CDR3 reads TGTGCCAGCAGCGGACTAGTGAGCTACAATGAGCAGTTCTTC. This translates into CASSGLVSYNEQFF.

This clone was counted a single time. The V and J genes are TRBV5-6 and TRBJ2-5; TRBD1 agrees at 9 bases. V shed 4 bases and J 2 bases; nucleotides not matched to a gene: 9. This CDR3 has 16 amino acids. Germline values: CDR1 SGHDT, CDR2 YYEEEE. CDR3: CASSRGTGISQETQYF. For the CDR3, the DNA is TGTGCCAGCAGCCGAGGGACAGGGATTAGTCAAGAGACCCAGTACTTC.